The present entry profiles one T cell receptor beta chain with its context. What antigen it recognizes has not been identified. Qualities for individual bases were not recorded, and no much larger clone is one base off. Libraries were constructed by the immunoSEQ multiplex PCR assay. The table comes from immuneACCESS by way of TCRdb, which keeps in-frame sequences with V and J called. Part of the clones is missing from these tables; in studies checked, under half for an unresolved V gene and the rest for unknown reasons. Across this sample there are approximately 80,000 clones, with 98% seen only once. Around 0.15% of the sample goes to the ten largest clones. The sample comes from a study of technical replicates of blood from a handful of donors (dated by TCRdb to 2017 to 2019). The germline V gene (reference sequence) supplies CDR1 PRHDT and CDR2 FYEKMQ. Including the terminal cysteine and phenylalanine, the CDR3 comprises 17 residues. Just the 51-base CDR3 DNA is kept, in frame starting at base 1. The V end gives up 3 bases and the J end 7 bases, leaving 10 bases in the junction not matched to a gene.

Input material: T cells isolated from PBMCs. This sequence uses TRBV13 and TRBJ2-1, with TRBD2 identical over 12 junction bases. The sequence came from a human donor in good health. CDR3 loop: CASSFPSGGATGNEQFF. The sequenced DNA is TGTGCCAGCAGCTTCCCTAGCGGGGGGGCTACGGGTAATGAGCAGTTCTTC.